This T cell receptor beta chain was recorded in a study of blood T cell repertoires in COVID-19. As handled by the study authors: Scientists estimated how many nucleated cells there were by amplifying reference gene primers. Sequenced by immunoSEQ multiplex PCR; TCRdb stores in-frame clones only, minus some. V and J calls and clone size are copied from that table; D and trimming were computed from the DNA. The data contain some 93,000 clones, approximately 85% of them singletons. CDR3 length equals 14 residues. Trimming cost V 6 bases and J 6 bases; bases outside gene matches: 2. Germline V gives CDR1 WSHSY, CDR2 SAAADI.

The V call is TRBV10-2, the J call TRBJ2-1, with 13 bases fitting TRBD2. The sequenced sample consisted of peripheral blood. This TCR came from a man aged 60 to 69 with acute or convalescent COVID-19. The CDR3 region is CASRLAGGINEQFF. In DNA, the CDR3 is TGCGCCAGCAGACTAGCGGGGGGGATCAATGAGCAGTTCTTC.